Listed here are 30 T cell receptor beta chains from one sample, sequenced in a study of PD-1 blockade in classical Hodgkin lymphoma. All trial patients relapsed after autologous stem cell transplantation. Produced via immunoSEQ multiplex PCR; TCRdb's table is partial and in-frame only. The sample carries roughly 62,000 clones, 88% recorded once. Sample: peripheral blood mononuclear cells (PBMCs), taken at baseline. The receptor set was obtained from a human donor with classical Hodgkin lymphoma.

V usage is TRBV7-9 and J usage is TRBJ2-2; D is perhaps TRBD2 (7 bases). This CDR3 comprises 15 residues. Germline V gives CDR1 SEHNR, CDR2 FQNEAQ (reference sequence). Between the trimmed V and J ends, which lost 9 bases and 4 bases, there was a span of 18 bases. The CDR3 nucleotides are TGTGCCAGTTTCGGGGGGCCTAGTCGCACCGGGGAGCTGTTTTTT. It codes for CASFGGPSRTGELFF.

The rearrangement links TRBV7-2 to TRBJ2-3; 8 bases align to TRBD1. V was pared by 1 base and J by 3 bases, with 3 bases of the junction left unmatched. This CDR3 contains 15 residues. From germline, CDR1 is SGHTA and CDR2 FQGNSA. Written as DNA, the CDR3 is TGTGCCAGCAGCTTAGATGGACAGGGTACAGATACGCAGTATTTT. This sequence encodes CASSLDGQGTDTQYF.

The V and J genes are TRBV11-3 and TRBJ2-3; no clear D gene. Trimming took 5 bases from V and 4 from J, leaving 13 bases between them. The germline CDR1 and CDR2 sequences are SGHNT and YENEEA. This CDR3 region has 14 residues. CDR3 bases: TGTGCCAGCAGCCCAGAGAGGCGCGCAGATACGCAGTATTTT. The encoded protein is CASSPERRADTQYF.

This clone was found once. This sequence joins TRBV14 and TRBJ2-7, with 9 positions matching TRBD1. The CDR3 covers 16 residues. The germline V gene encodes CDR1 SGHDN and CDR2 FVKESK. J lost 1 base, V lost 3 bases, and 7 bases had no gene match. The DNA of the CDR3 is TGTGCCAGCAGCCATGCTCGGGACAGGGCTTCCTACGAGCAGTACTTC. This gives the protein CASSHARDRASYEQYF.

The sample holds a few counts of this clone. This chain's CDR3 is CAILVEPNYGYTF. The CDR3 DNA reads as TGTGCTATTCTTGTTGAGCCTAACTATGGCTACACCTTC. The genes are TRBV7-9 and TRBJ1-2; D gene uncertain. The V gene's germline CDR1 is SEHNR and CDR2 FQNEAQ (reference sequence). The CDR3 is 13 amino acids.

This CDR3 reads CASTNRGIYEQYF. The CDR3 DNA reads as TGTGCCAGCACTAACAGGGGAATCTACGAGCAGTACTTC. The chain recombines TRBV6-5 with TRBJ2-7; 7 bases align to TRBD1. This CDR3 spans 13 amino acids. Germline-derived CDR1 and CDR2 are MNHEY and SVGAGI. After removal of 7 bases from V and 3 bases from J, the junction contained 6 bases not matched to a gene.

This chain connects TRBV7-2 to TRBJ1-2, with 7 bases fitting TRBD1. The ends lost 5 bases at V and 2 bases at J; junction bases unmatched: 5. The CDR3 is 14 residues long. Germline values: CDR1 SGHTA, CDR2 FQGNSA. CDR3: CASSLDRANYGYTF. The CDR3 DNA follows: TGTGCCAGCAGCCTCGACAGGGCGAACTATGGCTACACCTTC.

V and J are TRBV5-5 and TRBJ2-7; 7 nucleotides match TRBD2. Per the germline V gene, CDR1 is SGHKS and CDR2 is YYEKEE (reference sequence). This CDR3 is 14 amino acids long. The V segment lost 2 bases and the J segment 2 bases; nucleotides outside the gene matches: 4. The CDR3, as DNA: TGTGCCAGCAGCTTCCTAGCGGACCCCTACGAGCAGTACTTC. Translating it yields CASSFLADPYEQYF.

The gene calls are TRBV14 and TRBJ2-7, with a weak D call TRBD1 (5 bases). Germline lookup yields CDR1 SGHDN and CDR2 FVKESK. Between the trimmed V and J ends, which lost 5 bases and 6 bases, there was a span of 14 bases. The CDR3 runs 13 residues. The CDR3 coding sequence is TGTGCCAGCAGCTTCGTCTCAGGGTCCGAGCAGTACTTC. Translation: CASSFVSGSEQYF.

The chain employs TRBV7-2 and TRBJ1-2; 8 positions match TRBD1. This CDR3 is 17 amino acids long. Germline values: CDR1 SGHTA, CDR2 FQGNSA. The trim removed 0 bases at V and 4 bases at J, leaving 10 bases unmatched. The CDR3 DNA reads as TGTGCCAGCAGCTTAGCCAGCAGGGGGCAGATGGGCTATGGCTACACCTTC. The encoded protein is CASSLASRGQMGYGYTF.

This rearrangement joins TRBV9 to TRBJ2-3; TRBD2 agrees at 11 bases. CDR3 size: 17 residues. The V gene's germline CDR1 is SGDLS and CDR2 YYNGEE. The junction had 7 bases not matched to a gene; V was cut back by 0 bases and J by 4 bases. The CDR3 here is CASSVGQISGGADTQYF. CDR3 in DNA: TGTGCCAGCAGCGTAGGTCAGATTAGCGGGGGGGCAGATACGCAGTATTTT.

J is TRBJ1-1 and V is TRBV5-5; D call uncertain. CDR1 is SGHKS and CDR2 is YYEKEE in the germline V gene (reference sequence). Trimming removed 5 bases at V and 1 base at J, with 9 bases between. CDR3 length: 13 amino acids. CDR3 loop: CASSFSPNTEAFF. The CDR3, as DNA: TGTGCCAGCAGTTTTTCACCGAACACTGAAGCTTTCTTT.

To note about this clone: Sequence at one end of the junction differs from germline and may be a read error. Other DNA sequences from this sample encode an identical CDR3 as well. The chain links TRBV25-1 to TRBJ2-7; the D gene is possibly TRBD2 (6 bases). CDR1 and CDR2 from the germline V gene are MGHDK and SYGVNS. The CDR3 runs 16 residues. For the CDR3, the DNA is TGTGCCAGCAGTGACTTACGGAGGGGCAAAACCTACGAACAGTACTTC. It codes for CASSDLRRGKTYEQYF.

CDR3 residues: CASSQESTGHTEAFF. The CDR3 DNA follows: TGCGCCAGCAGCCAAGAGTCCACAGGGCACACTGAAGCTTTCTTT. The chain uses TRBV4-1 and TRBJ1-1; tentative D call: TRBD1 (6 bases). CDR1 is MGHRA and CDR2 is YSYEKL in the germline V gene. Trimming left V 0 bases short and J 3 bases short, with 11 bases between. The CDR3 length is 15 residues.

The chain joins TRBV19 to TRBJ2-2, with D uncertain. The CDR3 is made up of 12 amino acids. Between the trimmed V and J ends, which lost 7 bases and 6 bases, there was a span of 9 bases. CDR1 LNHDA and CDR2 SQIVND come from the germline V gene (reference sequence). The CDR3 sequence: CASTSPSGELFF. In DNA, the CDR3 is TGTGCCAGTACCTCACCGTCCGGGGAGCTGTTTTTT.

This clone was found a few times. The rearrangement joins TRBV6-5 to TRBJ1-2; D gene unclear. Germline CDR1 is MNHEY and CDR2 is SVGAGI. The CDR3 totals 12 residues. V shed 2 bases and J shed 5 bases, with 6 bases lying between them. The CDR3 bases are TGTGCCAGCAGTTACACCAGTTATGGCTACACCTTC. It yields the protein CASSYTSYGYTF.

The sample holds a few counts of this clone. V is TRBV4-2 and J is TRBJ2-2; TRBD1 matches 9 bases. Germline trimming cut 4 bases from V and 5 bases from J; bases unmatched to any gene: 5. CDR3 length equals 15 residues. Germline V gene lookup returns CDR1 LGHNA and CDR2 YNFKEQ. Here the CDR3 reads CASSRRDRDTGELFF. Written as DNA, the CDR3 is TGTGCCAGCAGCCGCCGGGACAGGGATACCGGGGAGCTGTTTTTT.

The genes are TRBV28 and TRBJ2-2; 9 bases fit TRBD1. CDR3 length: 15 residues. With 6 bases clipped from V and 5 bases from J, the junction kept 7 bases outside the gene matches. Germline values: CDR1 MDHEN, CDR2 SYDVKM. CDR3 loop: CASRGTGFETGELFF. CDR3 sequence (DNA): TGTGCCAGCAGAGGGACAGGGTTTGAAACCGGGGAGCTGTTTTTT.

V gene TRBV4-1 combines with J gene TRBJ1-1, with 7 bases that match TRBD1. The V gene end was trimmed by 7 bases and the J gene end by 4 bases; junction bases not matched to a gene: 9. Germline loops: CDR1 MGHRA, CDR2 YSYEKL. The CDR3 extends over 14 amino acids. This CDR3 is CASKEGADGTEAFF. The DNA of the CDR3 is TGCGCCAGCAAAGAGGGGGCGGATGGCACTGAAGCTTTCTTT.

This clone occurred once. The chain is built from TRBV15 and TRBJ1-4, with 9 bases identical to TRBD1. Germline CDR1 and CDR2: LNHNV and YYDKDF (reference sequence). The CDR3 spans 14 residues. After removal of 4 bases from V and 8 bases from J, the junction contained 5 bases not matched to a gene. The CDR3 sequence: CATSMGQGVEKLFF. CDR3 in DNA: TGTGCCACCAGCATGGGACAGGGAGTAGAAAAACTGTTTTTT.

This chain uses TRBV7-6 with TRBJ2-7; tentatively, D is TRBD2 (5 bases). Germline V lookup: CDR1 SGHVS, CDR2 FNYEAQ. This CDR3 is 12 amino acids long. The V gene lost 4 bases and the J gene lost 6 bases, with 10 bases spanning the gap. The CDR3 region has the DNA TGTGCCAGCAGCTCGGGAAGCCCCGAGCAGTACTTC. As protein: CASSSGSPEQYF.

V is TRBV5-1 and J is TRBJ2-5; 9 bases are a match to TRBD1. V trimming: 4 bases; J trimming: 3 bases; junction bases outside the gene matches: 4. The CDR3 has 14 amino acids. The germline gives CDR1 SGHRS, CDR2 YFSETQ. The CDR3 loop reads CASSERTGEETQYF. The CDR3 DNA reads TGCGCCAGCAGCGAAAGGACAGGGGAAGAGACCCAGTACTTC.

The J gene is TRBJ1-6, the V gene TRBV10-3, with 7 bases that match TRBD1. The CDR3 sequence is 15 residues long. With 0 bases clipped from V and 9 bases from J, the junction kept 5 bases outside the gene matches. Germline CDR1 and CDR2: ENHRY and SYGVKD. In DNA form, the CDR3 reads TGTGCCATCAGTGAGTCTGCAGGGGGTGGTTCACCCCTCCACTTT. It is translated as CAISESAGGGSPLHF.

This chain joins TRBV19 and TRBJ1-1; D is uncertain. Trimming stripped 3 bases from V and 0 bases from J, with 5 bases between. The CDR3 extends over 13 amino acids. In germline, CDR1 is LNHDA, CDR2 SQIVND (reference sequence). The CDR3: CASSMEVNTEAFF. The CDR3 nucleotides read TGTGCCAGTAGTATGGAGGTGAACACTGAAGCTTTCTTT.

This chain joins TRBV5-6 and TRBJ2-7; TRBD1 matches at 8 bases. The CDR3 length is 14 residues. CDR1 and CDR2 from the germline V gene are SGHDT and YYEEEE. With 2 bases clipped from V and 4 bases from J, the junction kept 5 bases outside the gene matches. This chain's CDR3 is CASSLGDRGYEQYF. CDR3 sequence (DNA): TGTGCCAGCAGCTTAGGCGACAGGGGATACGAGCAGTACTTC.

The chain is built from TRBV27 and TRBJ2-1; D is undetermined. V was clipped by 0 bases and J by 11 bases, with 11 bases between them. The CDR3 is made up of 13 amino acids. Looked up from germline, CDR1 is MNHEY and CDR2 is SMNVEV (reference sequence). The CDR3, as DNA: TGTGCCAGCAGTTTATCGATATTGGGGAAGCAGTTCTTC. Amino acid sequence: CASSLSILGKQFF.

The V and J genes are TRBV30 and TRBJ2-3; D is uncertain. The V and J ends lost 2 bases and 4 bases respectively, with 13 bases between them. This CDR3 is built from 14 residues. Per germline, CDR1 GTSNPN and CDR2 SVGIG (reference sequence). The DNA for the CDR3 is TGTGCCTGGAGTATTGGAAAAGCGTCAGATACGCAGTATTTT. It codes for CAWSIGKASDTQYF.

This clone was seen only once. This chain uses TRBV27 with TRBJ2-7; D gene uncertain. The V gene lost 6 bases and the J gene lost 2 bases, with 8 bases spanning the gap. The germline gives CDR1 MNHEY, CDR2 SMNVEV (reference sequence). This CDR3 contains 12 residues. Here the CDR3 DNA reads TGTGCCAGCAGCCACTCTCCCTACGAGCAGTACTTC. It encodes CASSHSPYEQYF.

This chain joins TRBV4-2 and TRBJ1-5; the D is unclear. Looked up from germline, CDR1 is LGHNA and CDR2 is YNFKEQ. The germline V and J ends were trimmed by 5 bases and 4 bases, with 9 bases remaining between them. The CDR3 has 13 amino acids. The CDR3 is CASSLWGNQPQHF. In DNA form, the CDR3 reads TGTGCCAGCAGCTTGTGGGGAAATCAGCCCCAGCATTTT.

The chain links TRBV25-1 to TRBJ1-1; D perhaps matches TRBD1 (6 bases). This CDR3 spans 14 amino acids. V lost 1 base and J lost 11, with 17 bases in between. The germline CDR1 and CDR2 sequences are MGHDK and SYGVNS. The CDR3 loop is CASSEFGQTRGAFF. As DNA, the CDR3 is TGTGCCAGCAGTGAATTCGGACAGACTCGGGGGGCTTTCTTT.